The present T cell receptor beta chain was sequenced within a study of cytomegalovirus exposure and HLA in healthy donors. General observations from the study: The study flagged approximately 180 TCR beta chains as cytomegalovirus-associated. In a later analysis, CMV-associated beta chains were mostly HLA-associated, it appeared. For most TCR beta V segments, an earlier analysis put the productive rate at about 87% or about 30% of the time.

Both 60 Vbeta primers and 13 Jbeta primers went into the PCR. The repertoire was sequenced with immunoSEQ multiplex PCR; TCRdb's copy has only in-frame clones and lacks some. Of roughly 120,000 clones in the sample, 75% to 85% are singletons; the top ten hold about 10%. Details on this clone: The antigen is unknown.

CDR3 size: 13 residues. The germline V gene has CDR1 SNHLY and CDR2 FYNNEI. After removal of 8 bases from V and 2 bases from J, the junction contained 5 bases not matched to a gene. Sequencing was carried out using PBMCs. The origin of this receptor is a male donor in good health and CMV-seropositive. This chain connects TRBV2 to TRBJ1-1; the match to TRBD1 covers 7 bases. The CDR3 here is CASGDSPNTEAFF. CDR3 nucleotides: TGTGCCAGCGGGGACAGCCCTAACACTGAAGCTTTCTTT.